These 9 T cell receptor beta chains came from one sample sequenced in a study of CD8+CD57+ T cells in acquired aplastic anemia. Genomic DNA served as template for TCR beta VDJ and CDR3 profiling. TCRdb recomputed calls from the reads with MiXCR, one row per CDR3 protein. The sample includes over 250,000 distinct CDR3 sequences, roughly 61% of them seen just once. The authors sequenced patients whose flow cytometry had shown CD8+CD57+ cell expansion. Input material: sorted CD4+, CD8+, or CD8+CD57+ T cells (not recorded which) from PBMCs. The receptors come from a human donor with aplastic anemia.

This rearrangement joins TRBV13 to TRBJ1-2; a possible D gene is TRBD1 (6 bases). Germline assignment: CDR1 PRHDT and CDR2 FYEKMQ (reference sequence). Trimming pared 4 bases from V and 5 bases from J, leaving 17 bases between. The CDR3 is 15 amino acids. CDR3: CASSSQKSRGYGYTF. The CDR3, as DNA: TGTGCCAGCAGCTCACAGAAATCAAGGGGGTATGGCTACACCTTC.

The chain couples TRBV24-1 to TRBJ2-3; D is perhaps TRBD2 (6 bases). V lost 4 bases and J lost 4, with 17 bases in between. The CDR3 has 16 amino acids. In germline, CDR1 is KGHDR, CDR2 SFDVKD. In DNA form, the CDR3 reads TGTGCCACCAGTGACTCCCTCGGGTTAGCGGCAGATACGCAGTATTTT. This translates into CATSDSLGLAADTQYF.

The rearrangement joins TRBV7-2 to TRBJ2-6; D is ambiguous. This CDR3 is 16 amino acids long. Germline assignment: CDR1 SGHTA and CDR2 FQGNSA. V lost 0 bases to trimming and J lost 4 bases, with 10 bases between them. CDR3 in DNA: TGTGCCAGCAGCTTAGCAAAGGTGGGGGGGGCCAACGTCCTGACTTTC. Translated, it gives CASSLAKVGGANVLTF. Filled out from reference TRBV7-2 and TRBJ2-6, the complete variable domain reads GAGVSQSPSNKVTEKGKDVELRCDPISGHTALYWYRQSLGQGLEFLIYFQGNSAPDKSGLPSDRFSAERTGGSVSTLTIQRTQQEDSAVYLCASSLAKVGGANVLTFGAGSRLTVL.

The chain is built from TRBV29-1 and TRBJ1-1; TRBD1 matches at 8 bases. Germline loops: CDR1 SQVTM, CDR2 ANQGSEA. The CDR3 length is 13 residues. Losses at the gene ends were 5 bases for V and 4 bases for J; bases not matched to a gene: 6. The CDR3 loop reads CSVSTGEGTEAFF. CDR3 sequence (DNA): TGCAGCGTTTCGACAGGGGAGGGCACTGAAGCTTTCTTT. The full variable domain, in which reference TRBV29-1 and TRBJ1-1 provide the parts outside the CDR3, is SAVISQKPSRDICQRGTSLTIQCQVDSQVTMMFWYRQQPGQSLTLIATANQGSEATYESGFVIDKFPISRPNLTFSTLTVSNMSPEDSSIYLCSVSTGEGTEAFFGQGTRLTVV.

The CDR3 loop reads CSVDDRGLNTEAFF. Written as DNA, the CDR3 is TGCAGCGTCGATGACAGGGGGCTCAACACTGAAGCTTTCTTT. The chain uses TRBV29-1 and TRBJ1-1, with 10 bases identical to TRBD1. The CDR3 is 14 residues long. With V trimmed by 6 bases and J by 2 bases, 6 bases remained unmatched. Germline loops: CDR1 SQVTM, CDR2 ANQGSEA.

The V call is TRBV5-1, the J call TRBJ1-2; D is undetermined. V was shortened by 4 bases and J by 0 bases, with 13 bases between the two germline ends. The CDR3 length is 15 residues. Germline loops: CDR1 SGHRS, CDR2 YFSETQ. CDR3: CASSPQRGANYGYTF. The CDR3 bases are TGCGCCAGCAGCCCCCAACGGGGAGCTAACTATGGCTACACCTTC.

The rearrangement uses TRBV7-3 and TRBJ2-5, with D perhaps TRBD1 (6 bases). The J call may not be correct, given that the DNA end is closer to TRBJ2-7. Germline V gene sequence: CDR1 SGHTA, CDR2 FQGTGA. The CDR3 runs 14 residues. The CDR3 region is CASSLDLGADEQYF. CDR3 sequence (DNA): TGTGCCAGCAGCTTGGATCTGGGGGCGGACGAGCAGTACTTC.

This clonotype was seen ten or more times. The chain uses TRBV6-1 and TRBJ2-1; D gene ambiguous. CDR3 length: 15 amino acids. Per the germline V gene, CDR1 is MNHNS and CDR2 is SASEGT. Trimming took off 6 bases at V and 7 bases at J, with 19 bases between the two ends. In nucleotides, the CDR3 is TGTGCCAGCAGGGTTAGTCGAGGCGAGTGGAATGAGCAGTTCTTC. Translation: CASRVSRGEWNEQFF.

V gene TRBV15 combines with J gene TRBJ1-2, with 10 bases lining up with TRBD1. Germline V gives CDR1 LNHNV, CDR2 YYDKDF (reference sequence). The CDR3 sequence is 15 residues long. With 6 bases clipped from V and 0 bases from J, the junction kept 4 bases outside the gene matches. CDR3 residues: CATSRDRGTNYGYTF. As DNA, the CDR3 is TGTGCCACCAGTAGGGACAGGGGTACTAACTATGGCTACACCTTC.